A single sample is the source of the 26 T cell receptor beta chains below, sequenced in a study of control samples from healthy donors and cancer patients. Repertoires were generated with immunoSEQ multiplex PCR, while TCRdb's copy carries only in-frame clones and drops some. The sample has 160,000 or so clones, nearly 96% seen once. The sequenced sample was blood. The receptors were gathered from a woman under 40 in good health.

The J gene is TRBJ1-5, the V gene TRBV27; weak D call: TRBD1 (5 bases). The V gene's germline CDR1 is MNHEY and CDR2 SMNVEV (reference sequence). Trimming left V 2 bases short and J 5 bases short, with 10 bases between. This CDR3 spans 14 amino acids. CDR3 amino acids: CASSLGQGYQPQHF. CDR3 coding DNA: TGTGCCAGCAGTTTAGGGCAGGGCTATCAGCCCCAGCATTTT.

This chain connects TRBV3-1 (or the pseudogene TRBV3-2) to TRBJ2-2; no firm D call. Germline CDR1 LGHDT, CDR2 YNNKEL (reference sequence). With 0 bases removed from V and 6 bases from J, the gap between germline ends came to 5 bases. The CDR3 is 13 residues long. The CDR3 DNA is TGTGCCAGCAGCCAAGACTCCCCCGGGGAGCTGTTTTTT. This encodes CASSQDSPGELFF.

The chain uses TRBV20-1 and TRBJ1-1, with D uncertain. The V gene's germline CDR1 is DFQATT and CDR2 SNEGSKA (reference sequence). The V end was cut by 6 bases, the J end by 0 bases, with 5 bases between. The CDR3 loop spans 11 amino acids. The CDR3 DNA follows: TGCAGTGCCGGTATGAACACTGAAGCTTTCTTT. Amino acids: CSAGMNTEAFF.

This chain connects TRBV7-2 to TRBJ2-3; D gene ambiguous. Trimming removed 5 bases at V and 5 bases at J, with 5 bases between. The CDR3 spans 11 residues. Per germline, CDR1 SGHTA and CDR2 FQGNSA. CDR3: CASSPLDTQYF. The CDR3 DNA reads TGTGCCAGCAGCCCTTTAGATACGCAGTATTTT.

V usage is TRBV2 and J usage is TRBJ2-7; 12 bases align to TRBD2. CDR3 length equals 14 residues. Per germline, CDR1 SNHLY and CDR2 FYNNEI. The V segment lost 6 bases and the J segment 2 bases; nucleotides outside the gene matches: 2. The CDR3 loop is CASRRLAGAYEQYF. The CDR3, as DNA: TGTGCCAGCAGGAGACTAGCGGGAGCCTACGAGCAGTACTTC. Full variable domain (missing parts from reference TRBV2 and TRBJ2-7): EPEVTQTPSHQVTQMGQEVILRCVPISNHLYFYWYRQILGQKVEFLVSFYNNEISEKSEIFDDQFSVERPDGSNFTLKIRSTKLEDSAMYFCASRRLAGAYEQYFGPGTRLTVT.

This clone was detected once. CDR3 DNA: TGTGCCAGCACCAGGGGGGGGAGGGAGCACTATGGCTACACCTTC. Translation gives CASTRGGREHYGYTF. V is TRBV28 and J is TRBJ1-2; 7 positions match TRBD1. Trimming cost V 7 bases and J 3 bases; bases outside gene matches: 11. The CDR3 runs 15 residues. Germline V lookup: CDR1 MDHEN, CDR2 SYDVKM.

The V call is TRBV10-2, the J call TRBJ1-5; weak D call: TRBD1 (6 bases). From germline, CDR1 is WSHSY and CDR2 SAAADI. V gave up 6 bases and J gave up 1 base, with 13 bases separating them. The CDR3 runs to 15 residues. The CDR3 is CASSPSRGSNQPQHF. The CDR3 nucleotides are TGCGCCAGCAGCCCGTCCAGGGGAAGCAATCAGCCCCAGCATTTT.

The rearrangement uses TRBV7-9 and TRBJ2-7; TRBD1 or TRBD2 may be the D gene (5 bases each). V was clipped by 1 base and J by 3 bases, with 13 bases between them. Germline V gives CDR1 SEHNR, CDR2 FQNEAQ (reference sequence). The CDR3 runs to 15 residues. CDR3 nucleotide sequence: TGTGCCAGCAGCTTAGGCAAGGGGAGAAACTACGAGCAGTACTTC. Protein: CASSLGKGRNYEQYF.

The V call is TRBV13, the J call TRBJ2-2; D might be TRBD2 (6 bases). CDR3 length: 15 residues. Trimming took 1 base from V and 1 from J, leaving 7 bases between them. CDR1 PRHDT and CDR2 FYEKMQ come from the germline V gene (reference sequence). Here the CDR3 reads CASSLAGENTGELFF. CDR3 bases: TGTGCCAGCAGCTTAGCGGGGGAGAACACCGGGGAGCTGTTTTTT.

The chain has TRBV28 and TRBJ2-7; 9 nucleotides align to TRBD1. This CDR3 is built from 15 residues. The germline CDR1 and CDR2 sequences are MDHEN and SYDVKM. V lost 6 bases to trimming and J lost 6 bases; unmatched junction nucleotides: 12. The CDR3 DNA reads as TGTGCCAGCAGCCCGATACGGGACAGGGTGGGCGAGCAGTACTTC. Its translation: CASSPIRDRVGEQYF.

The chain uses TRBV28 and TRBJ2-7; maybe TRBD2 (6 bases). This CDR3 has 12 amino acids. V was trimmed by 9 bases and J by 2 bases, leaving 11 bases between them. The germline gives CDR1 MDHEN, CDR2 SYDVKM. The CDR3 coding sequence is TGTGCCAGTACCGGGACTCCCTACGAGCAGTACTTC. It codes for CASTGTPYEQYF.

The chain couples TRBV3-1 (or the pseudogene TRBV3-2) to TRBJ1-2; a weak D match, TRBD1 (6 bases). Germline loops: CDR1 LGHDT, CDR2 YNNKEL (reference sequence). Between the trimmed V and J ends, which lost 2 bases and 7 bases, there was a span of 14 bases. This CDR3 is 14 amino acids long. CDR3 sequence (DNA): TGTGCCAGCAGCCAAAAGGGGGGGGCGGCTGGCTACACCTTC. Translated: CASSQKGGAAGYTF.

The rearrangement links TRBV19 to TRBJ2-1; no definite D call. Germline V lookup: CDR1 LNHDA, CDR2 SQIVND (reference sequence). V was clipped by 5 bases and J by 8 bases, with 13 bases between them. The CDR3 is 13 residues long. The CDR3 loop reads CASSPMAWDEQFF. CDR3 nucleotide sequence: TGTGCCAGTAGTCCTATGGCCTGGGATGAGCAGTTCTTC.

This chain links TRBV5-6 with TRBJ2-2; D possibly corresponds to TRBD2 (7 bases). The CDR3 totals 15 residues. In germline, CDR1 is SGHDT, CDR2 YYEEEE. Trimming removed 3 bases from V and 4 bases from J, with 13 bases in between. The CDR3 loop is CASSSGGPATGELFF. CDR3 nucleotide sequence: TGTGCCAGCAGCTCCGGGGGGCCGGCCACCGGGGAGCTGTTTTTT.

Concerning this clone: The same CDR3 also results from other DNA sequences found in this sample. The chain has TRBV27 and TRBJ1-5; D gene uncertain. Trimming took off 3 bases at V and 4 bases at J, with 7 bases between the two ends. This CDR3 has 13 residues. Per the germline V gene, CDR1 is MNHEY and CDR2 is SMNVEV (reference sequence). CDR3 region: CASSLGSNQPQHF. The CDR3 DNA sequence: TGTGCCAGCAGTTTGGGCAGTAATCAGCCCCAGCATTTT.

The gene calls are TRBV5-4 and TRBJ2-3; 8 bases fit TRBD2. The length of the CDR3 is 14 residues. With V trimmed by 3 bases and J by 5 bases, 5 bases remained unmatched. The germline V gene encodes CDR1 SGHNT and CDR2 YYREEE (reference sequence). The CDR3 spells CASSSGGRLDTQYF. CDR3 nucleotide sequence: TGTGCCAGCAGCTCGGGGGGGAGGCTAGATACGCAGTATTTT.

This clone was observed once. This chain joins TRBV28 and TRBJ1-6; TRBD1 agrees at 9 bases. The V gene's germline CDR1 is MDHEN and CDR2 SYDVKM. V dropped 5 bases and J dropped 9; count of bases not matched to a gene: 8. CDR3 size: 15 residues. The CDR3 loop is CASSPGTGSGSPLHF. CDR3 sequence (DNA): TGTGCCAGCAGTCCCGGGACAGGGTCCGGTTCACCCCTCCACTTT. Full variable domain (remainder filled in from reference TRBV28 and TRBJ1-6): DVKVTQSSRYLVKRTGEKVFLECVQDMDHENMFWYRQDPGLGLRLIYFSYDVKMKEKGDIPEGYSVSREKKERFSLILESASTNQTSMYLCASSPGTGSGSPLHFGNGTRLTVT.

V is TRBV5-4 and J is TRBJ1-1, with D perhaps TRBD1 (5 bases). V lost 3 bases to trimming and J lost 0 bases, with 15 bases between them. Looked up from germline, CDR1 is SGHNT and CDR2 is YYREEE (reference sequence). The CDR3 runs to 16 residues. The CDR3 DNA sequence: TGTGCCAGCAGCTCCAGGGATTTCACCATGAACACTGAAGCTTTCTTT. It is translated as CASSSRDFTMNTEAFF.

The J gene is TRBJ2-1, the V gene TRBV12-5; 8 bases align to TRBD1. The length of the CDR3 is 15 residues. The J segment lost 9 bases and the V segment lost 0 bases, leaving 7 bases of the junction unmatched. Germline CDR1 reads LGHNT; CDR2 reads FRNRAP. The CDR3 DNA follows: TGTGCTAGTGGTTTGGTAACAGGGGGTACAGTTGAGCAGTTCTTC. It codes for CASGLVTGGTVEQFF.

The chain is built from TRBV6-5 and TRBJ1-6; D call uncertain. Germline values: CDR1 MNHEY, CDR2 SVGAGI. V lost 9 bases, J lost 5 bases, and 11 bases lay in between. This CDR3 has 13 residues. This chain's CDR3 is CARTDADNSPLHF. CDR3 in DNA: TGTGCCAGAACAGACGCCGATAATTCACCCCTCCACTTT.

The V call is TRBV5-1, the J call TRBJ1-4, with D possibly TRBD1 on 6 matching bases. The CDR3 is 16 amino acids. The germline V gene encodes CDR1 SGHRS and CDR2 YFSETQ. Trimming pared 8 bases from V and 5 bases from J, leaving 22 bases between. The CDR3 loop reads CASRGDRGASNEKLFF. CDR3 in DNA: TGCGCCAGTAGGGGAGATCGGGGGGCGTCCAATGAAAAACTGTTTTTT.

This clone appeared a single time. CDR3 in amino acids: CASSETGAGPQHF. The CDR3 DNA is TGTGCCAGCAGTGAAACAGGGGCCGGGCCCCAGCATTTT. The rearrangement links TRBV2 to TRBJ1-5; 7 bases match TRBD1. Per the germline V gene, CDR1 is SNHLY and CDR2 is FYNNEI. CDR3 length: 13 residues. V lost 2 bases, J lost 9 bases, and 4 bases stayed unmatched.

V usage is TRBV19 and J usage is TRBJ1-5; D is unresolved. The V end lost 3 bases, the J end lost 2 bases, and 14 bases lay between the germline ends. This CDR3 is built from 16 residues. Germline-derived CDR1 and CDR2 are LNHDA and SQIVND (reference sequence). CDR3 sequence reads: CASSIEGRWRNQPQHF. The CDR3 nucleotides are TGTGCCAGTAGTATCGAGGGCAGATGGCGCAATCAGCCCCAGCATTTT.

This chain links TRBV3-1 (or the pseudogene TRBV3-2) with TRBJ1-3; TRBD1 is a possible D gene (6 bases). V lost 3 bases and J lost 1, with 13 bases in between. Germline CDR1 is LGHDT and CDR2 is YNNKEL (reference sequence). The length of the CDR3 is 16 residues. For the CDR3, the DNA is TGTGCCAGCAGCCACCCCCCCGGACAGTCTGGAAACACCATATATTTT. It yields the protein CASSHPPGQSGNTIYF.

This clone was detected only once. The chain joins TRBV6-5 to TRBJ2-2; possible D gene TRBD1, 7 bases. Germline V gene lookup returns CDR1 MNHEY and CDR2 SVGAGI. The CDR3 loop spans 14 amino acids. V was clipped by 7 bases and J by 3 bases, with 12 bases between them. The chain's CDR3 is CASKEGQYTGELFF. CDR3 bases: TGTGCCAGCAAGGAGGGACAGTACACCGGGGAGCTGTTTTTT.

The chain recombines TRBV7-6 with TRBJ2-2; D call uncertain. The CDR3 length is 14 residues. Trimming removed 2 bases from V and 4 bases from J, with 8 bases in between. Germline V gene sequence: CDR1 SGHVS, CDR2 FNYEAQ. The CDR3 sequence is CASSLNWGTGELFF. In DNA, the CDR3 is TGTGCCAGCAGCTTAAACTGGGGCACCGGGGAGCTGTTTTTT. Complete variable domain (other parts from reference TRBV7-6 and TRBJ2-2): GAGVSQSPRYKVTKRGQDVALRCDPISGHVSLYWYRQALGQGPEFLTYFNYEAQQDKSGLPNDRFSAERPEGSISTLTIQRTEQRDSAMYRCASSLNWGTGELFFGEGSRLTVL.